Below are 10 T cell receptor beta chains sequenced from a single sample in a study of response to subunit inactivated influenza vaccine. TCRdb reanalysed the RT-PCR reads using MiXCR and keeps one entry per CDR3 protein. The table has roughly 650,000 distinct CDR3 sequences, approximately 14% seen once; the top ten hold about 7.4%. The material sequenced was PBMCs from blood, taken about 14 days before vaccination. The receptors derive from a man in his forties or fifties who received an inactivated influenza vaccine.

The V call is TRBV29-1, the J call TRBJ1-5, with a possible D match to TRBD1 (5 bases). The CDR3 length is 12 residues. The V gene's germline CDR1 is SQVTM and CDR2 ANQGSEA. The V end was cut by 4 bases, the J end by 3 bases, with 7 bases between. The CDR3 coding sequence is TGCAGCGTTGGACAGTTCAATCAGCCCCAGCATTTT. The encoded protein is CSVGQFNQPQHF. The full variable domain, rest sourced from reference TRBV29-1 and TRBJ1-5, is SAVISQKPSRDICQRGTSLTIQCQVDSQVTMMFWYRQQPGQSLTLIATANQGSEATYESGFVIDKFPISRPNLTFSTLTVSNMSPEDSSIYLCSVGQFNQPQHFGDGTRLSIL.

This clonotype was recorded a few times. The J gene is TRBJ2-3, the V gene TRBV2, with 7 bases that match TRBD1. Germline CDR1 is SNHLY and CDR2 is FYNNEI. The trim removed 8 bases at V and 0 bases at J, leaving 8 bases unmatched. The CDR3 runs to 15 residues. As DNA, the CDR3 is TGTGCCAGCGCCAGACGGGACAGCAGCACAGATACGCAGTATTTT. Translation gives CASARRDSSTDTQYF.

The chain couples TRBV12-3 or TRBV12-4 to TRBJ1-5, with 7 nucleotides matching TRBD1. Trimming cost V 6 bases and J 6 bases; bases outside gene matches: 14. The CDR3 has 16 residues. CDR3 in amino acids: CASSLGGPVGGQPQHF. CDR3 nucleotide sequence: TGTGCCAGCAGCCTAGGGGGCCCTGTAGGGGGTCAGCCCCAGCATTTT.

A few counts support this clonotype. This rearrangement joins TRBV12-3 or TRBV12-4 to TRBJ1-5; D is perhaps TRBD1 (5 bases). The CDR3 runs to 15 residues. Deletions cut 1 base from V and 3 bases from J, with 10 bases between. The CDR3 loop is CASSLEAGANQPQHF. CDR3 sequence (DNA): TGTGCCAGCAGTTTAGAGGCCGGGGCCAATCAGCCCCAGCATTTT.

This clonotype was counted ten times or more. This chain uses TRBV6-5 with TRBJ2-7; maybe TRBD2 (6 bases). Germline CDR1 is MNHEY and CDR2 is SVGAGI. CDR3 length equals 12 residues. Deletions cut 6 bases from V and 4 bases from J, with 10 bases between. This CDR3 is CASSQAGYEQYF. DNA for the CDR3: TGTGCCAGCAGCCAGGCGGGGTACGAGCAGTACTTC.

This clonotype has only a few counts. This rearrangement joins TRBV14 to TRBJ2-1; 14 bases match TRBD2. The CDR3 is 17 amino acids. V shed 4 bases, J shed 4 bases, and the junction held 6 bases outside the gene matches. Germline V gene data show CDR1 as SGHDN and CDR2 as FVKESK. Written as DNA, the CDR3 is TGTGCCAGCAGCCCGAGACTAGCGGGAGGGAGATACAATGAGCAGTTCTTC. Amino acids: CASSPRLAGGRYNEQFF. The full variable domain, rest sourced from reference TRBV14 and TRBJ2-1, is EAGVTQFPSHSVIEKGQTVTLRCDPISGHDNLYWYRRVMGKEIKFLLHFVKESKQDESGMPNNRFLAERTGGTYSTLKVQPAELEDSGVYFCASSPRLAGGRYNEQFFGPGTRLTVL.

The rearrangement uses TRBV5-1 and TRBJ2-1; either TRBD1 or TRBD2 may fit D (5 bases each). This CDR3 spans 14 amino acids. The V and J ends lost 0 bases and 7 bases respectively, with 11 bases between them. Germline V gene data show CDR1 as SGHRS and CDR2 as YFSETQ. CDR3 residues: CASSLGGIANEQFF. The CDR3 DNA follows: TGCGCCAGCAGCTTGGGGGGGATAGCGAATGAGCAGTTCTTC.

This clonotype was seen only a few times. This chain connects TRBV6-2 or TRBV6-3 to TRBJ2-4, with D tentatively TRBD1 (5 bases). Trimming left V 4 bases short and J 10 bases short, with 11 bases between. Germline lookup yields CDR1 MNHEY and CDR2 SVGEGT. The CDR3 is made up of 12 amino acids. The DNA for the CDR3 is TGTGCCAGCAGTTTCCAGGGTGGTATTCAGTACTTC. Protein sequence: CASSFQGGIQYF.

This clonotype was detected a few times. The chain couples TRBV7-9 to TRBJ1-4; 12 nucleotides align to TRBD1. The V gene's germline CDR1 is SEHNR and CDR2 FQNEAQ (reference sequence). V lost 2 bases and J lost 8; bases outside the gene matches: 6. The CDR3 contains 16 residues. CDR3 DNA: TGTGCCAGCAGCTTATACCGGGACAGGGGGCTAGAAAAACTGTTTTTT. Protein: CASSLYRDRGLEKLFF.

This clonotype occurred a few times. The J gene is TRBJ2-7, the V gene TRBV2; D remains unclear. This CDR3 is 14 amino acids long. Between the trimmed V and J ends, which lost 3 bases and 1 base, there was a span of 10 bases. The germline gives CDR1 SNHLY, CDR2 FYNNEI. The DNA of the CDR3 is TGTGCCAGCAGTGATGTCATCCTTTCCTACGAGCAGTACTTC. Amino acid sequence: CASSDVILSYEQYF.